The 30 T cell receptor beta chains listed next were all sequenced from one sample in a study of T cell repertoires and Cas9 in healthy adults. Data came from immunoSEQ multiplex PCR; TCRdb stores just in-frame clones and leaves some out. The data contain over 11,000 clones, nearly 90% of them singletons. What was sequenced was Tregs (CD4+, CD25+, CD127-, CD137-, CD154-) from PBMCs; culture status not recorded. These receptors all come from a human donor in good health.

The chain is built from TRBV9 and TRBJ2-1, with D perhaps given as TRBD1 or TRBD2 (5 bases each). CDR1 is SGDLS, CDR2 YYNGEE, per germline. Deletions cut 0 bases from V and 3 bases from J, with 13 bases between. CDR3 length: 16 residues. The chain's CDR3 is CASSVGAGTVYNEQFF. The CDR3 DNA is TGTGCCAGCAGCGTAGGGGCCGGGACCGTCTACAATGAGCAGTTCTTC.

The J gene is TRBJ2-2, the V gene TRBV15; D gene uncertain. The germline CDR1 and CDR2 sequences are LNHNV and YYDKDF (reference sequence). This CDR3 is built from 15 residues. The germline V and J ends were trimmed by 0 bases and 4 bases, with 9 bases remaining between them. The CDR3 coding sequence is TGTGCCACCAGCAGAGATTTAAGTAGCACCGGGGAGCTGTTTTTT. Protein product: CATSRDLSSTGELFF.

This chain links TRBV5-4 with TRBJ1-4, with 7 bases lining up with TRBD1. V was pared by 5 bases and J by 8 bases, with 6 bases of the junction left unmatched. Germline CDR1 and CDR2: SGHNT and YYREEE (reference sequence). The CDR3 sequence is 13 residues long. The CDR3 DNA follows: TGTGCCAGCAGTTACAGGGGTGAAGAAAAACTGTTTTTT. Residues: CASSYRGEEKLFF. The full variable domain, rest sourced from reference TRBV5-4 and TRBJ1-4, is ETGVTQSPTHLIKTRGQQVTLRCSSQSGHNTVSWYQQALGQGPQFIFQYYREEENGRGNFPPRFSGLQFPNYSSELNVNALELDDSALYLCASSYRGEEKLFFGSGTQLSVL.

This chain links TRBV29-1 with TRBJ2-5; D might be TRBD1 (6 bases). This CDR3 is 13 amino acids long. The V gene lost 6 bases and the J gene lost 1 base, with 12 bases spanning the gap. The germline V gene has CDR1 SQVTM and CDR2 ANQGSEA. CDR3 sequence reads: CSVDRTVQETQYF. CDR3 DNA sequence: TGCAGCGTCGATAGGACAGTCCAAGAGACCCAGTACTTC.

The CDR3 sequence: CASSLVFRDTDGPNQPQHF. The CDR3 DNA follows: TGTGCCAGCAGCTTAGTTTTCCGGGACACCGATGGGCCCAATCAGCCCCAGCATTTT. This chain uses TRBV7-8 with TRBJ1-5; tentatively, D is TRBD1 (6 bases). The CDR3 loop spans 19 amino acids. The V end lost 1 base, the J end lost 3 bases, and 22 bases lay between the germline ends. The germline V gene encodes CDR1 SGHVS and CDR2 FQNEAQ.

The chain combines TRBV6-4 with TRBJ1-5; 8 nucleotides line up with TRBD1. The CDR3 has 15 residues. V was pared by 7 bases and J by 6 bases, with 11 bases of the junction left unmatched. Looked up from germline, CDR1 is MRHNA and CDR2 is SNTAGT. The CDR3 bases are TGTGCCAGCAACTTCGGACAGGGATTTGGTCAGCCCCAGCATTTT. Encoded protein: CASNFGQGFGQPQHF.

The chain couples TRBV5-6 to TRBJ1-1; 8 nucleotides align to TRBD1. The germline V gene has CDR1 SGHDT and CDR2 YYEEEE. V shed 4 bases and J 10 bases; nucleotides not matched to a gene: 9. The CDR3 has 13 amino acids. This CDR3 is CASSTGTGQRAFF. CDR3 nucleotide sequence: TGTGCCAGCAGCACTGGGACAGGACAACGAGCTTTCTTT.

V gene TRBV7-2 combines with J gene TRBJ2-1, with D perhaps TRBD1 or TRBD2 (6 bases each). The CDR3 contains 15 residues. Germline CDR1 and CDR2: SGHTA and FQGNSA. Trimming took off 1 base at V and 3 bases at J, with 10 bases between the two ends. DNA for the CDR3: TGTGCCAGCAGCTTAGGGGGGGCTAACTACAATGAGCAGTTCTTC. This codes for CASSLGGANYNEQFF.

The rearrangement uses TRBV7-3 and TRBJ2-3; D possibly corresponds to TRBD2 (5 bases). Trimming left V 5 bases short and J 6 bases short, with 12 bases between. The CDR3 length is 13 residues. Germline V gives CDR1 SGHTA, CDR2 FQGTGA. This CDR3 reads CASSVGWTDTQYF. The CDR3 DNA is TGTGCCAGCAGCGTGGGGTGGACTGATACGCAGTATTTT.

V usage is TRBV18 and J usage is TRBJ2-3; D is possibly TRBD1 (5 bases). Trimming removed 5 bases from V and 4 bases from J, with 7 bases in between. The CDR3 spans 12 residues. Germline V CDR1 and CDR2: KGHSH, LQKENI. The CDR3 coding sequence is TGTGCCAGCTCAACACAGGCAGATACGCAGTATTTT. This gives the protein CASSTQADTQYF.

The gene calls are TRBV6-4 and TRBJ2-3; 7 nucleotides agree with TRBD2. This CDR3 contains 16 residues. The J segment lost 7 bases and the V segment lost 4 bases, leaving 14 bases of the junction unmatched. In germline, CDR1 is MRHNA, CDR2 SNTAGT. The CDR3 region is CASSAILAARYNTQYF. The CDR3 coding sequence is TGTGCCAGCAGTGCCATCCTAGCGGCCCGCTACAATACGCAGTATTTT.

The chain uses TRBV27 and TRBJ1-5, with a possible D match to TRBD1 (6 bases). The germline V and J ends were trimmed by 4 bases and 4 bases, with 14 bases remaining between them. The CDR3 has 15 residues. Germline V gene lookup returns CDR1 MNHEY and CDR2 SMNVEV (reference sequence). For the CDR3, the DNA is TGTGCCAGCAGTTCGTTTTACAGGGCTAATCAGCCCCAGCATTTT. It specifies CASSSFYRANQPQHF.

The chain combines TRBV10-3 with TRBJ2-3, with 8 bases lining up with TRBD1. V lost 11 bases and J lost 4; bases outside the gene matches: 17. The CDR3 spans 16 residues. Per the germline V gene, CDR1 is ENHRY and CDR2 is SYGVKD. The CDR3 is CASGAGGSPYADTQYF. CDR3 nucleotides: TGTGCCTCTGGGGCAGGGGGCTCGCCTTACGCAGATACGCAGTATTTT.

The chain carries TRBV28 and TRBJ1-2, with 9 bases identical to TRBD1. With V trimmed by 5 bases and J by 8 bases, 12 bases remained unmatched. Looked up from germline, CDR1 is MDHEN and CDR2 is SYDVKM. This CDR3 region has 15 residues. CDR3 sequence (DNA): TGTGCCAGCAGTCGGACAGGGGTTAGAGTTTGGGGCTACACCTTC. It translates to CASSRTGVRVWGYTF.

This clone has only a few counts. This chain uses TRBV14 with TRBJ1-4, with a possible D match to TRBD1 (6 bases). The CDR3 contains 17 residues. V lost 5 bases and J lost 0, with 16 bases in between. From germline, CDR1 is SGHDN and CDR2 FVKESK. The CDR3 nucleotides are TGTGCCAGCAGCAGAGGACAGAGGGGTGCAACTAATGAAAAACTGTTTTTT. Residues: CASSRGQRGATNEKLFF.

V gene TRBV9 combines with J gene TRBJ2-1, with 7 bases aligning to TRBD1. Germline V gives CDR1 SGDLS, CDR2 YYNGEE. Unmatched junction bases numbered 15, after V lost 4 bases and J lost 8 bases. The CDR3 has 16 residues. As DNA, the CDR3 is TGTGCCAGCAGCAGGCGACAGGGCCTCACCATCGATGAGCAGTTCTTC. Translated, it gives CASSRRQGLTIDEQFF.

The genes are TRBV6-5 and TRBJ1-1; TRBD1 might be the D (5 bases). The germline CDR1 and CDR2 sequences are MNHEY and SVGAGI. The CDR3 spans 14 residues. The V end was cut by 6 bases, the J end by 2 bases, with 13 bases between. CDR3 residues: CASSTGGSNTEAFF. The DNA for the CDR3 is TGTGCCAGCAGCACTGGGGGAAGTAACACTGAAGCTTTCTTT.

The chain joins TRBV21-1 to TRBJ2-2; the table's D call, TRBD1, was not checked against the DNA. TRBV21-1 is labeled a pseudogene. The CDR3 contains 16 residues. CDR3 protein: CASSKRGQGYTGELFF. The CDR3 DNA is TGTGCCAGCAGCAAGAGAGGACAGGGCTACACCGGGGAGCTGTTTTTT.

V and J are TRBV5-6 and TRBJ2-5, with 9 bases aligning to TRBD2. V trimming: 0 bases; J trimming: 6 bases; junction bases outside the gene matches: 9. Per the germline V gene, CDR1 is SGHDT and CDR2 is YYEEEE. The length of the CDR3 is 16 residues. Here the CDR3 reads CASSLVAGGFQKTQYF. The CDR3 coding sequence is TGTGCCAGCAGCTTGGTGGCGGGGGGGTTTCAAAAGACCCAGTACTTC.

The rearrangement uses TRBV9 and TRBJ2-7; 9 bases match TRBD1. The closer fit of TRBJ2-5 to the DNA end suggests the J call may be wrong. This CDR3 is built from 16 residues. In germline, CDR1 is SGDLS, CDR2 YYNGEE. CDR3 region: CASSPRTGGRGETQYF. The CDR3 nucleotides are TGTGCCAGCAGCCCCAGAACAGGGGGCCGGGGAGAGACCCAGTACTTC.

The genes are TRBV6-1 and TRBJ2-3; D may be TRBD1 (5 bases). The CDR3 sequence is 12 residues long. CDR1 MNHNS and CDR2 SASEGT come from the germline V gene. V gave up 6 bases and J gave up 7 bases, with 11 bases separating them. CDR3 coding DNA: TGTGCCAGCAGGGAACAGGAAAATACGCAGTATTTT. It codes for CASREQENTQYF.

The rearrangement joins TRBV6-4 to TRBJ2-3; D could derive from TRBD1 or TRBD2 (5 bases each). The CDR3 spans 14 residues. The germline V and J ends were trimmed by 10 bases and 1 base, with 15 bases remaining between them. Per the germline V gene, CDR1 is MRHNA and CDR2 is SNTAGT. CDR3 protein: CATSVGTGTDTQYF. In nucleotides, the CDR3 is TGTGCCACCTCCGTGGGGACGGGCACAGATACGCAGTATTTT.

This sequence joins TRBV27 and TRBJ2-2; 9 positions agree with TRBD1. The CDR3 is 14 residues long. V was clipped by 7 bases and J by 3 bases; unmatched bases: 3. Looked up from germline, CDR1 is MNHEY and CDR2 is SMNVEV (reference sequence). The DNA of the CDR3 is TGTGCCAGCACGGACAGGGGATACACCGGGGAGCTGTTTTTT. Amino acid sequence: CASTDRGYTGELFF.

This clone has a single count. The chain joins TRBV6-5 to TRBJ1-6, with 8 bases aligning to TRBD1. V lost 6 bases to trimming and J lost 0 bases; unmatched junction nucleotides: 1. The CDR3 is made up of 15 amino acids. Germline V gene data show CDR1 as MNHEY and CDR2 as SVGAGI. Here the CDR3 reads CASRGTGSYNSPLHF. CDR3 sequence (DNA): TGTGCCAGCAGGGGGACAGGCTCCTATAATTCACCCCTCCACTTT.

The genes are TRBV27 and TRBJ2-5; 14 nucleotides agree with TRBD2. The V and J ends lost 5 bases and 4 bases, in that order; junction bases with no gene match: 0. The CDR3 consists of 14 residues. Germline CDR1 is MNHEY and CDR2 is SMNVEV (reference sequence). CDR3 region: CASSGTSGRETQYF. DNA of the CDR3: TGTGCCAGCAGTGGGACTAGCGGGAGAGAGACCCAGTACTTC.

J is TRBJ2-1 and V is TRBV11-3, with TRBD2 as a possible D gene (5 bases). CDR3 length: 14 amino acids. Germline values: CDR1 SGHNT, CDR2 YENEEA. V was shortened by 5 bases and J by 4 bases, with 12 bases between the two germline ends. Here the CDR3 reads CASSHGRDYNEQFF. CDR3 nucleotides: TGTGCCAGCAGCCACGGACGGGATTACAATGAGCAGTTCTTC.

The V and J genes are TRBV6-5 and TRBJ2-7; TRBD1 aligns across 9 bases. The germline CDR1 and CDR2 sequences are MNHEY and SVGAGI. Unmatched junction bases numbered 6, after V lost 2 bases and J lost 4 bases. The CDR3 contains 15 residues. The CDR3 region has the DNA TGTGCCAGCAGTTACAACAGGGGGCTAGTTTACGAGCAGTACTTC. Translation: CASSYNRGLVYEQYF.

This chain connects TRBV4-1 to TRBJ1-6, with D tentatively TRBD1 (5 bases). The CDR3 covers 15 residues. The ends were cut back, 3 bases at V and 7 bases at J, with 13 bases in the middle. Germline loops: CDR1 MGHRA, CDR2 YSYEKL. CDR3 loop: CASSHGDDRNSPLHF. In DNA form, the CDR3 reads TGCGCCAGCAGCCATGGGGACGACAGAAATTCACCCCTCCACTTT.

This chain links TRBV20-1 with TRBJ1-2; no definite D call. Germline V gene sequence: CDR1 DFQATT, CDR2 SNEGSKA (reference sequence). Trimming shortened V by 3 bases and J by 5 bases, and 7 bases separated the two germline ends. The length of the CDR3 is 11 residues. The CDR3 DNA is TGCAGTGCTAGTAGCTCTTATGGCTACACCTTC. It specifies CSASSSYGYTF.

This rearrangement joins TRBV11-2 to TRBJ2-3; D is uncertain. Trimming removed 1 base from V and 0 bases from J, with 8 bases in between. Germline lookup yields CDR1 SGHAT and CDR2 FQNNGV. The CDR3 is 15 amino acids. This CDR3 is CASSLAGSSTDTQYF. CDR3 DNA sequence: TGTGCCAGCAGCTTAGCGGGTTCTAGCACAGATACGCAGTATTTT.